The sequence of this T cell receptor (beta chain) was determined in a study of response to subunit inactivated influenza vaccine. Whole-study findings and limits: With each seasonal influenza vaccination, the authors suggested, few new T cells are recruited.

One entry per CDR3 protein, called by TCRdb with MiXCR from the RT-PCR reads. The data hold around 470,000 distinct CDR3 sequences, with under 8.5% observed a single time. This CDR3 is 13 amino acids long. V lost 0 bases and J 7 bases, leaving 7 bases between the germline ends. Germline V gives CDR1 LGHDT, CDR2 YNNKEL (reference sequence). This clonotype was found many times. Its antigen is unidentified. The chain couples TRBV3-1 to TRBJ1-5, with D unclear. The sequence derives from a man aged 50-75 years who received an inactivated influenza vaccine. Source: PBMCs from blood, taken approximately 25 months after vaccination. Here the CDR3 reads CASSQEGRQPQHF. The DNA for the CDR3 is TGTGCCAGCAGCCAAGAGGGCCGCCAGCCCCAGCATTTT.